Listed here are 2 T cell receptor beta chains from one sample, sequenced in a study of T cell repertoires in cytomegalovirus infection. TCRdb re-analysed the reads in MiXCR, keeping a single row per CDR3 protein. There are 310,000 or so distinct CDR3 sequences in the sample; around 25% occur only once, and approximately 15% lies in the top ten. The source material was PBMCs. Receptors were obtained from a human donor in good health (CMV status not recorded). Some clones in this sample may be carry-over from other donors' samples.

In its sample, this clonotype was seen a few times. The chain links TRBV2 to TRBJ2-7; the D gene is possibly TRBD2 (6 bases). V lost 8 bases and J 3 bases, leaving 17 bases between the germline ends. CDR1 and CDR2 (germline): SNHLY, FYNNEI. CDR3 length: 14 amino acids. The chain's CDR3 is CASGVGGAVYEQYF. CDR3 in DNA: TGTGCCAGCGGCGTCGGGGGTGCGGTCTACGAGCAGTACTTC.

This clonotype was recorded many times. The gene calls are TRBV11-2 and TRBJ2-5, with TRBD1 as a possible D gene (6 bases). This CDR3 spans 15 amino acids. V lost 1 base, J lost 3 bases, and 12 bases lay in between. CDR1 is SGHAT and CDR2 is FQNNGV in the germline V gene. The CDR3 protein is CASSLVGSGEETQYF. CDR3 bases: TGTGCCAGCAGCTTAGTTGGTTCAGGGGAAGAGACCCAGTACTTC.